Listed below are T cell receptor beta chains from one sample, sequenced in a study of OX40 agonist ivuxolimab in advanced cancers. TCRdb keeps only in-frame clones here, not all; method: immunoSEQ multiplex PCR. This table has 77,000 or so clones, approximately 78% appearing once. This material consisted of CD4+ or CD8+ T cells sorted from blood, taken in a trial of the OX40 agonist ivuxolimab. Receptors originate from an adult with an advanced solid tumor such as melanoma, head and neck, liver or kidney cancer. CDR3s include the opening cysteine and the closing phenylalanine or tryptophan. Each record gives: D gene, J gene, clone size, V gene, CDR3 protein, CDR3 DNA. D genes are given only for firm matches. For some rows the clone size is stated as once, few or many, or as a class when expanded; others skip it.

>-|TRBJ1-1|-|TRBV6-1
CASSEIKNTEAFF
TGTGCCAGCAGTGAAATCAAGAACACTGAAGCTTTCTTT
>-|TRBJ1-4|-|TRBV7-9
CASSLRGGGEKLFF
TGTGCCAGCAGCTTAAGAGGAGGCGGTGAAAAACTGTTTTTT
>TRBD1|TRBJ1-2|-|TRBV5-1
CASSHNGGGAGGYTF
TGCGCCAGCAGCCACAATGGAGGGGGCGCTGGGGGCTACACCTTC
>-|TRBJ1-1|-|TRBV10-3
CAIRAAGAGEAFF
TGTGCCATCCGTGCTGCAGGGGCAGGGGAAGCTTTCTTT
>-|TRBJ2-1|once|TRBV7-8
CASSLGVWVATNYNEQFF
TGTGCCAGCAGCTTAGGGGTCTGGGTAGCGACGAATTACAATGAGCAGTTCTTC
>-|TRBJ1-5|-|TRBV5-1
CASSLGAYSNQPQHF
TGCGCCAGCAGCTTGGGGGCCTATAGCAATCAGCCCCAGCATTTT
>-|TRBJ2-3|few|TRBV19
CASSITGGTDTQYF
TGTGCCAGTAGTATCACCGGGGGAACAGATACGCAGTATTTT
>-|TRBJ2-5|-|TRBV5-4
CASSRDYQETQYF
TGCGCCAGCAGCCGGGACTACCAAGAGACCCAGTACTTC
>TRBD1|TRBJ2-7|-|TRBV5-1
CASSWDRGEQYF
TGCGCCAGCAGCTGGGACAGGGGCGAGCAGTACTTC
>-|TRBJ1-1|-|TRBV6-1
CASSIGHMNTEAFF
TGTGCCAGCTCAATCGGCCACATGAACACTGAAGCTTTCTTT
>-|TRBJ2-1|-|TRBV28
CASSLALGLYEQFF
TGTGCCAGCAGCTTAGCGCTGGGCCTATATGAGCAGTTCTTC
>TRBD1|TRBJ2-7|-|TRBV5-5
CASSVRDSLYEQYF
TGTGCCAGCAGCGTCCGGGACAGCCTCTACGAGCAGTACTTC
>-|TRBJ2-2|-|TRBV7-6
CASSLGARGVGELFF
TGTGCCAGCAGCTTAGGGGCACGCGGGGTCGGGGAGCTGTTTTTT
>TRBD1|TRBJ1-6|-|TRBV18
CASSPSMPGQYNSPLHF
TGTGCCAGCTCACCATCAATGCCGGGACAGTATAATTCACCCCTCCACTTT
>TRBD2|TRBJ2-3|-|TRBV9
CASSVAPPSGGTDTQYF
TGTGCCAGCAGCGTAGCCCCCCCTAGCGGGGGCACAGATACGCAGTATTTT
>-|TRBJ2-5|-|TRBV29-1
CSVVMAPYQETQYF
TGCAGCGTTGTGATGGCCCCGTACCAAGAGACCCAGTACTTC
>-|TRBJ2-7|-|TRBV5-6
CASSPGNRAGPYEQYF
TGTGCCAGCAGCCCCGGAAACCGGGCGGGGCCCTACGAGCAGTACTTC
>-|TRBJ2-7|-|TRBV27
CASSPRVGPYEQYF
TGTGCCAGCAGTCCCCGGGTTGGACCTTACGAGCAGTACTTC
>TRBD1|TRBJ1-5|-|TRBV7-9
CASSLQGSGESQPQHF
TGTGCCAGCAGCCTACAGGGGTCAGGGGAAAGTCAGCCCCAGCATTTT
>-|TRBJ1-5|-|TRBV12-5
CASVGGRNQPQHF
TGTGCTAGTGTGGGCGGGCGCAATCAGCCCCAGCATTTT
>-|TRBJ1-2|-|TRBV5-6
CASSLADSLLYGYTF
TGTGCCAGCAGCTTGGCTGACAGTTTGCTCTATGGCTACACCTTC
>-|TRBJ2-1|few|TRBV2
CASSEDTPRQFF
TGTGCCAGCAGTGAAGATACACCTCGGCAGTTCTTC
>-|TRBJ2-6|-|TRBV18
CASSPRAGANVLTF
TGTGCCAGCTCACCTAGGGCAGGGGCCAACGTCCTGACTTTC
>TRBD1|TRBJ1-3|few|TRBV9
CASSPTRGTSGNTIYF
TGTGCCAGCAGCCCTACCAGGGGGACCTCTGGAAACACCATATATTTT
>-|TRBJ1-1|-|TRBV9
CASSVETGNTEAFF
TGTGCCAGCAGCGTAGAGACGGGGAACACTGAAGCTTTCTTT
>-|TRBJ2-7|-|TRBV5-1
CASSFTPGSSTYEQYF
TGCGCCAGCAGCTTCACCCCGGGCAGCTCGACCTACGAGCAGTACTTC
>-|TRBJ1-2|-|TRBV7-2
CASRQTPSYGYTF
TGTGCCAGCAGACAGACGCCCAGCTATGGCTACACCTTC
>TRBD1|TRBJ1-2|-|TRBV10-3
CAIRGGTGDGYTF
TGTGCCATCAGGGGCGGGACAGGGGATGGCTACACCTTC
>-|TRBJ1-4|once|TRBV5-6
CASSFSTSQANEKLFF
TGTGCCAGCAGCTTCTCGACCTCCCAAGCTAATGAAAAACTGTTTTTT